This TCR beta chain was captured by sequencing in a study of long-term antiretroviral therapy in people with HIV. An immunoSEQ assay, version v3.0, was performed at survey level. The assay was immunoSEQ multiplex PCR, and TCRdb's table has in-frame clones only and misses some. The sample carries approximately 21,000 clones, 85% to 90% recorded once. This clone was seen only once. The CDR3 has 15 residues. Per germline, CDR1 MDHEN and CDR2 SYDVKM. With 2 bases removed from V and 2 bases from J, the gap between germline ends came to 13 bases. The sequencing here drew on unsorted PBMCs, taken 2.3 years after starting antiretroviral therapy. J is TRBJ2-7 and V is TRBV28; D is perhaps TRBD2 (5 bases). The sequence was obtained from a man aged 55 to 70 with HIV. CDR3 amino acids: CASSLHPAEAYEQYF. The CDR3 DNA sequence: TGTGCCAGCAGTTTACACCCGGCGGAGGCCTACGAGCAGTACTTC.